This T cell receptor (beta chain) was documented in a study of cytomegalovirus exposure and HLA in healthy donors. Study information: The same platform was used for the 120 validation repertoires and the approximately 700 first-cohort repertoires, a later analysis reported.

Looked up from germline, CDR1 is SGHTA and CDR2 is FQGNSA. This CDR3 region has 13 residues. V shed 4 bases and J shed 2 bases, with 8 bases lying between them. As regards this clone: The antigen is undetermined.

Points from the study as a whole: There were some public TCRs occurring in many donors, but most TCR sequences were rare. TCR clusters originating in the first cohort tended to co-occur in the 100 to 150 validation repertoires, according to a later analysis. Researchers catalogued roughly 170 TCR beta chains as cytomegalovirus-associated.

Here immunoSEQ multiplex PCR was the method, and the copy in TCRdb shows in-frame clones only, minus some. Found here are 250,000 to 400,000 clones, roughly 86% of them singletons; the top ten hold about 0.96%. The chain links TRBV7-2 to TRBJ1-1; D perhaps matches TRBD1 (5 bases). This sequence originates from a man under 40 in good health and CMV-seronegative. Source material: PBMCs. The CDR3 sequence is CASSSGQNTEAFF. The CDR3 DNA sequence: TGTGCCAGCAGCTCAGGACAAAACACTGAAGCTTTCTTT. Looking up the rest from reference TRBV7-2 and TRBJ1-1 gives the full variable domain: GAGVSQSPSNKVTEKGKDVELRCDPISGHTALYWYRQSLGQGLEFLIYFQGNSAPDKSGLPSDRFSAERTGGSVSTLTIQRTQQEDSAVYLCASSSGQNTEAFFGQGTRLTVV.